The 2 T cell receptor beta chains presented below share a single source sample, sequenced in a study of T cells in Graves' hyperthyroidism and ophthalmopathy. Authors of the study amplified TCR beta CDR3 regions from RNA transcripts. The HTBI primer set was used in a first-round RT-PCR of the TCR CDR3. TCRdb reprocessed the multiplex PCR reads with MiXCR, giving one entry per CDR3 protein. The repertoire consists of approximately 490,000 distinct CDR3 sequences, with approximately 23% occurring once and the leading ten covering around 54%. The sequenced material came from blood. The receptors here all came from a woman in her 70s with Graves' ophthalmopathy.

This clonotype came up many times. V gene TRBV6-1 combines with J gene TRBJ1-2, with D possibly matching TRBD1 (6 bases). Germline CDR1 and CDR2: MNHNS and SASEGT. V shed 5 bases and J shed 9 bases, with 19 bases lying between them. This CDR3 has 14 amino acids. The CDR3 DNA reads TGTGCCAGCAGTCCCTCCGGGGGCCTCGATCGCTACACCTTC. It translates to CASSPSGGLDRYTF.

The gene calls are TRBV6-1 and TRBJ1-2; D is ambiguous. Germline lookup yields CDR1 MNHNS and CDR2 SASEGT. Trimming pared 4 bases from V and 7 bases from J, leaving 10 bases between. The CDR3 is 12 residues long. CDR3 in amino acids: CASSGLPGGYTF. The CDR3 nucleotides are TGTGCCAGCAGTGGCCTCCCCGGTGGCTACACCTTC.